This T cell receptor beta chain was sequenced in a study of cytomegalovirus exposure and HLA in healthy donors. Findings of the study overall: It was about 150 TCR beta chains that were listed as cytomegalovirus-associated. CMV antigen specificity was confirmed in vitro for a few CMV-associated chains.

The donors were part of the roughly 120-subject validation cohort, which stood apart from the roughly 670-subject first cohort. For this clone: Its target is not known.

Sequenced by immunoSEQ multiplex PCR; TCRdb stores in-frame clones only, minus some. The table records roughly 120,000 clones, approximately 94% of them present only once. The germline CDR1 and CDR2 sequences are LNHDA and SQIVND (reference sequence). The germline V and J ends were trimmed by 10 bases and 8 bases, with 18 bases remaining between them. CDR3 length: 13 residues. Sequencing was performed on PBMCs. The sequence was obtained from a woman under 30 in good health and CMV-seronegative. The chain uses TRBV19 and TRBJ1-5, with D unresolved. The CDR3 region is CAIGLGYSKPQHF. In DNA form, the CDR3 reads TGTGCCATAGGACTAGGGTATTCGAAGCCCCAGCATTTT.